Listed below are T cell receptor beta chains from one sample, sequenced in a study of cytomegalovirus exposure and HLA in healthy donors. The assay was immunoSEQ multiplex PCR, and TCRdb's table has in-frame clones only and misses some. Among some 250,000 clones listed, nearly 90% were seen once. The sample comprised PBMCs. The receptors here all came from a woman younger than 30 in good health and CMV-seronegative. Both conserved end residues are part of each CDR3. Each record gives: clone size, D gene, V gene, J gene, CDR3 protein, CDR3 DNA. D genes are given only for firm matches. Rows may omit the clone size; those that give it use once, few, many or a size class.

-	TRBD1	TRBV29-1	TRBJ2-7	CSVGTAYEQYF	TGCAGCGTGGGGACAGCTTACGAGCAGTACTTC
few	-	TRBV14	TRBJ2-5	CASSQDVSQETQYF	TGTGCCAGCAGCCAAGATGTCAGCCAAGAGACCCAGTACTTC
-	-	TRBV29-1	TRBJ2-1	CSVDRSYNEQFF	TGCAGCGTTGACAGATCCTACAATGAGCAGTTCTTC
-	TRBD2	TRBV7-6	TRBJ2-1	CASSLGGGNEQFF	TGTGCCAGCAGCTTAGGCGGGGGAAATGAGCAGTTCTTC
-	-	TRBV9	TRBJ2-7	CASSATGTGEQYF	TGTGCCAGCAGCGCGACCGGAACGGGAGAGCAGTACTTC
-	TRBD1	TRBV28	TRBJ2-2	CASKSIPGTGGGGELFF	TGTGCCAGCAAGTCAATCCCCGGGACAGGGGGCGGCGGGGAGCTGTTTTTT
-	-	TRBV19	TRBJ1-4	CASRSTATNEKLFF	TGTGCCAGTAGATCGACTGCAACTAATGAAAAACTGTTTTTT
once	-	TRBV5-1	TRBJ1-1	CASSFNPGTNTEAFF	TGCGCCAGCAGCTTTAACCCGGGAACGAACACTGAAGCTTTCTTT
-	TRBD1	TRBV19	TRBJ1-1	CATRDRRLTEAFF	TGTGCCACCCGGGACAGGAGGCTTACTGAAGCTTTCTTT
-	TRBD1	TRBV2	TRBJ1-2	CASKDRGSPNYGYTF	TGTGCCAGCAAAGACAGGGGGAGCCCTAACTATGGCTACACCTTC
-	TRBD1	TRBV6-5	TRBJ2-7	CASSRAGTGRYEQYF	TGTGCCAGCAGTAGGGCCGGGACAGGGAGGTACGAGCAGTACTTC
once	TRBD1	TRBV6-4	TRBJ2-1	CASSPTGQGPWFF	TGTGCCAGCAGCCCCACCGGACAGGGACCGTGGTTCTTC
-	-	TRBV7-2	TRBJ1-5	CASSLGLPGNQPQHF	TGTGCCAGCAGCTTAGGACTCCCAGGGAATCAGCCCCAGCATTTT
-	TRBD1	TRBV28	TRBJ2-2	CASSLGQTNTGELFF	TGTGCCAGCAGCTTGGGACAGACGAACACCGGGGAGCTGTTTTTT
-	-	TRBV5-1	TRBJ2-2	CASSLGQTANTGELFF	TGCGCCAGCAGCTTGGGACAGACTGCGAACACCGGGGAGCTGTTTTTT
-	-	TRBV29-1	TRBJ2-3	CSVEDQGRKAGSFTDTQYF	TGCAGCGTTGAAGATCAAGGGAGGAAGGCGGGGAGCTTCACAGATACGCAGTATTTT
-	TRBD1	TRBV7-8	TRBJ2-1	CASRLQGATNNEQFF	TGTGCCAGCAGGTTACAGGGGGCAACTAACAATGAGCAGTTCTTC
-	TRBD1	TRBV4-3	TRBJ2-7	CASSQNPQGAMADEQYF	TGCGCCAGCAGCCAGAACCCACAGGGGGCTATGGCCGACGAGCAGTACTTC
once	-	TRBV4-1	TRBJ2-2	CASSQAHGSTMGELFF	TGCGCCAGCAGCCAAGCGCACGGAAGTACTATGGGGGAGCTGTTTTTT
-	TRBD1	TRBV4-1	TRBJ2-4	CASSRPRQGASENIQYF	TGCGCCAGCAGCCGGCCACGACAGGGGGCTTCTGAAAACATTCAGTACTTC
-	-	TRBV6-5	TRBJ2-6	CASSYSGQANVLTF	TGTGCCAGCAGTTACTCAGGACAGGCCAACGTCCTGACTTTC
-	TRBD1	TRBV7-6	TRBJ1-6	CASSTGDLNSPLHF	TGTGCCAGCAGTACAGGGGACTTAAATTCACCCCTCCACTTT
-	-	TRBV7-9	TRBJ2-7	CASGQGRDEQYF	TGTGCCAGCGGTCAGGGTCGGGACGAGCAGTACTTC
-	-	TRBV28	TRBJ1-1	CASSLSYRNTEAFF	TGTGCCAGCAGTTTATCGTATAGGAACACTGAAGCTTTCTTT
-	-	TRBV6-1	TRBJ1-1	CASSEANTQAFF	TGTGCCAGCAGTGAAGCGAATACCCAGGCTTTCTTT
-	TRBD1	TRBV5-8	TRBJ2-7	CASSWVDRGLYEQYF	TGTGCCAGCAGCTGGGTGGACAGGGGCCTGTACGAGCAGTACTTC
-	-	TRBV6-5	TRBJ1-1	CAAGGSRDTEAFF	TGTGCCGCTGGGGGGTCGCGGGACACTGAAGCTTTCTTT
-	-	TRBV10-3	TRBJ1-2	CAIWHTGMDGYTF	TGTGCCATATGGCACACAGGGATGGATGGCTACACCTTC
-	-	TRBV4-1	TRBJ2-1	CASSQVPGETYNEQFF	TGCGCCAGCAGCCAAGTCCCGGGGGAAACCTACAATGAGCAGTTCTTC
-	-	TRBV4-1	TRBJ1-1	CASSLPRYHDTEAFF	TGCGCCAGCAGCCTCCCCAGGTACCATGACACTGAAGCTTTCTTT
-	-	TRBV28	TRBJ2-3	CASSLVGRSADTQYF	TGTGCCAGCAGTTTAGTAGGGCGTAGCGCAGATACGCAGTATTTT
-	-	TRBV6-5	TRBJ2-7	CASRPQVALSYEQYF	TGTGCCAGCAGGCCACAGGTAGCCCTCTCCTACGAGCAGTACTTC
-	-	TRBV30	TRBJ2-3	CAWSVGGAGTDTQYF	TGTGCCTGGAGTGTTGGGGGGGCCGGCACAGATACGCAGTATTTT
-	TRBD2	TRBV5-1	TRBJ2-3	CASSSGTLTDTQYF	TGCGCCAGCAGCAGCGGGACTCTAACAGATACGCAGTATTTT
-	TRBD2	TRBV11-3	TRBJ2-1	CASSTGTSGSNEQFF	TGTGCCAGCAGCACCGGGACTAGCGGGAGCAATGAGCAGTTCTTC
-	TRBD1	TRBV5-1	TRBJ2-3	CASSPGQGEDTQYF	TGCGCCAGCAGCCCGGGACAGGGTGAAGATACGCAGTATTTT
once	-	TRBV9	TRBJ2-3	CASNEGGPADTQYF	TGTGCCAGCAATGAGGGGGGGCCAGCAGATACGCAGTATTTT
-	-	TRBV28	TRBJ2-5	CASSPRSGETQYF	TGTGCCAGCAGTCCTAGATCTGGGGAGACCCAGTACTTC
-	-	TRBV7-2	TRBJ1-5	CASSLASRGSGQPQHF	TGTGCCAGCAGCTTAGCTTCACGGGGGTCCGGTCAGCCCCAGCATTTT
-	TRBD1	TRBV6-1	TRBJ2-7	CASTTLRTGIHEQYF	TGTGCCAGCACTACACTTCGGACAGGGATCCACGAGCAGTACTTC
-	TRBD2	TRBV15	TRBJ2-5	CATSPRGGGARETQYF	TGTGCCACCAGCCCGAGGGGCGGGGGGGCTCGGGAGACCCAGTACTTC
-	-	TRBV7-9	TRBJ1-6	CAVGESSYNSPLHF	TGTGCCGTCGGGGAGAGCTCCTATAATTCACCCCTCCACTTT
-	TRBD1	TRBV5-4	TRBJ2-7	CASSSPKTGSYEQYF	TGTGCCAGCAGCTCACCTAAGACAGGGTCCTACGAGCAGTACTTC
-	-	TRBV5-4	TRBJ1-1	CASSSAGSEAFF	TGTGCCAGCAGCTCCGCCGGGTCTGAAGCTTTCTTT
once	TRBD1	TRBV14	TRBJ2-7	CASSPRQGFYEQYF	TGTGCCAGCAGCCCTAGACAGGGTTTCTACGAGCAGTACTTC
few	-	TRBV6-5	TRBJ1-5	CASSPLSGWQPQHF	TGTGCCAGCAGCCCCCTTAGCGGGTGGCAGCCCCAGCATTTT
-	-	TRBV27	TRBJ2-1	CASTTRGNVQFF	TGTGCCAGCACTACTAGGGGGAATGTACAGTTCTTC
-	-	TRBV6-5	TRBJ2-1	CASSYNGQSSYNEQFF	TGTGCCAGCAGTTACAACGGACAGAGCTCCTACAATGAGCAGTTCTTC